The 23 T cell receptor beta chains listed next were all sequenced from one sample in a study of tumor-infiltrating lymphocytes in primary liver carcinoma. Both blood RNA, taken from unsorted whole blood, and germline DNA were extracted. Total RNA amounting to 500 ng was the source from which TCR beta cDNA was made with a constant-region primer. Sequencing libraries for TCR beta derived from three nested multiplex PCR rounds that used slightly modified ARM-PCR. Each of the first two PCR rounds ran nine to ten cycles with TRBV1-TRBV30 forward and C-beta reverse primers. TCRdb re-called the multiplex PCR reads through MiXCR, storing one row per CDR3 protein. The sample includes about 310,000 distinct CDR3 sequences, roughly 60% of them seen just once. The source material was peripheral blood. The receptors come from a woman younger than 45 with primary liver carcinoma and hepatitis B virus infection.

With respect to this clonotype: This is likely a read error, given that the CDR3 carries no conserved phenylalanine or tryptophan at its end. V gene TRBV29-1 combines with J gene TRBJ2-3; no clear D. CDR3 length: 17 residues. From germline, CDR1 is SQVTM and CDR2 ANQGSEA. Trimming stripped 4 bases from V and 6 bases from J, with 26 bases between. DNA for the CDR3: TGCAGCGTTGTGCTGCGAGTGGCTAGTTCCATCCCCGATACGCAGTATTAT. Residues: CSVVLRVASSIPDTQYY.

This clonotype turned up a few times. The chain carries TRBV6-5 and TRBJ1-2; TRBD1 matches 7 bases. Germline V gene lookup returns CDR1 MNHEY and CDR2 SVGAGI. The CDR3 spans 15 residues. V shed 6 bases and J 2 bases; nucleotides not matched to a gene: 9. CDR3 loop: CASRSHDRENYGYTF. The CDR3 bases are TGTGCCAGCAGGTCACACGACAGGGAGAACTATGGCTACACCTTC.

To note about this clonotype: A clone one base away is much larger, so this may be a read error. This is likely a read error, given that the CDR3 carries no conserved phenylalanine or tryptophan at its end. The V call is TRBV6-6, the J call TRBJ2-7; D possibly corresponds to TRBD1 (5 bases). Germline V lookup: CDR1 MNHNY, CDR2 SVGAGI (reference sequence). V lost 8 bases and J lost 0, with 8 bases in between. CDR3 size: 12 residues. The CDR3 region is CASRQSSYEQYL. CDR3 DNA: TGTGCCAGCCGACAGAGCTCCTACGAGCAGTACTTA.

This clonotype was counted once. Germline is not matched at one junction end, which may reflect a read error. The chain joins TRBV18 to TRBJ2-5; weak D call: TRBD2 (6 bases). This CDR3 is 14 amino acids long. In germline, CDR1 is KGHSH, CDR2 LQKENI. This chain's CDR3 is CASSPPTSRETLYF. The CDR3 DNA reads TGTGCCAGCTCACCCCCGACTAGTCGAGAGACCCTGTACTTC.

A remark on this clonotype: The germline gene is not matched at one end of the junction; a read error may be the cause. The gene calls are TRBV11-2 and TRBJ2-5; no clear D. The germline V gene encodes CDR1 SGHAT and CDR2 FQNNGV. This CDR3 is 12 amino acids long. The chain's CDR3 is CASSLDPGTQYF. CDR3 nucleotides: TGTGCCAGCAGTTTAGATCCGGGGACCCAGTACTTC.

V and J are TRBV5-4 and TRBJ2-7, with D hard to call. Germline values: CDR1 SGHNT, CDR2 YYREEE (reference sequence). V was shortened by 2 bases and J by 6 bases, with 12 bases between the two germline ends. This CDR3 spans 13 amino acids. In nucleotides, the CDR3 is TGTGCCAGCAGCTTTATGATTACGGGCGAGCAGTACTTC. It is translated as CASSFMITGEQYF.

The gene calls are TRBV11-2 and TRBJ2-3; tentatively, D is TRBD1 (6 bases). From germline, CDR1 is SGHAT and CDR2 FQNNGV. V was cut by 7 bases and J by 3 bases, with 17 bases left in between. The CDR3 has 15 residues. The CDR3 nucleotides read TGTGCCAGCACACAGGACAGAGGGGCGACAGATACGCAGTATTTT. As protein: CASTQDRGATDTQYF.

Points on this clonotype: The junction and the germline gene differ at one end; a read error may be behind it. V is TRBV11-2 and J is TRBJ2-5; 7 positions agree with TRBD2. This CDR3 has 14 residues. CDR1 is SGHAT, CDR2 FQNNGV, per germline. The CDR3 coding sequence is TGTGCCAGCAGGTTAGCACTAGCGCAAGAGACCCAGTATTTC. This encodes CASRLALAQETQYF.

This chain links TRBV29-1 with TRBJ2-1; D may be TRBD1 (6 bases). V was shortened by 1 base and J by 3 bases, with 19 bases between the two germline ends. The germline gives CDR1 SQVTM, CDR2 ANQGSEA. The CDR3 runs 17 residues. The CDR3 protein is CSVEGSWGLGFYNEQFF. The CDR3 DNA follows: TGCAGCGTTGAAGGTTCCTGGGGGCTGGGATTCTACAATGAGCAGTTCTTC.

Worth noting for this clonotype: As the CDR3 is not closed by the conserved phenylalanine or tryptophan, this likely results from a read error. The chain carries TRBV11-3 and TRBJ2-1, with 8 bases aligning to TRBD2. This CDR3 is built from 15 residues. Germline assignment: CDR1 SGHNT and CDR2 YENEEA. J gave up 7 bases and V 3 bases, and 8 bases lay outside the gene matches. Here the CDR3 reads CASSFSSGSKNEQFI. As DNA, the CDR3 is TGTGCCAGCAGCTTCTCAAGCGGGAGTAAAAATGAGCAGTTCATC.

V gene TRBV5-5 combines with J gene TRBJ1-1; D not resolved. Germline V gene data show CDR1 as SGHKS and CDR2 as YYEKEE (reference sequence). V gave up 0 bases and J gave up 0 bases, with 6 bases separating them. The CDR3 extends over 14 amino acids. The CDR3 is CASSLDSLNTEAFF. In DNA, the CDR3 is TGTGCCAGCAGCTTGGACAGCTTGAACACTGAAGCTTTCTTT.

The chain is built from TRBV6-6 and TRBJ1-5; D is uncertain. The CDR3 runs 15 residues. V lost 7 bases, J lost 2 bases, and 15 bases lay in between. Germline V lookup: CDR1 MNHNY, CDR2 SVGAGI (reference sequence). The CDR3: CASTTPQWGNQPQHF. The CDR3 bases are TGTGCCAGCACCACCCCCCAGTGGGGCAATCAGCCCCAGCATTTT.

The chain links TRBV11-2 to TRBJ2-3; D is unclear. There are 15 residues in the CDR3. The V gene's germline CDR1 is SGHAT and CDR2 FQNNGV. The V gene lost 10 bases and the J gene lost 1 base, with 18 bases spanning the gap. The CDR3 loop is CANSLAGRGTDTQYF. The CDR3 DNA follows: TGTGCCAACAGTTTAGCCGGCCGGGGCACAGATACGCAGTATTTT. The variable domain in full, completed from reference TRBV11-2 and TRBJ2-3, reads EAGVAQSPRYKIIEKRQSVAFWCNPISGHATLYWYQQILGQGPKLLIQFQNNGVVDDSQLPKDRFSAERLKGVDSTLKIQPAKLEDSAVYLCANSLAGRGTDTQYFGPGTRLTVL.

The CDR3 reads CASSYLGRGNEKLFF. Written as DNA, the CDR3 is TGTGCCAGCAGTTACTTAGGTCGGGGTAATGAAAAACTGTTTTTT. This sequence joins TRBV6-5 and TRBJ1-4; no reliable D call. The length of the CDR3 is 15 residues. Per germline, CDR1 MNHEY and CDR2 SVGAGI. Trimming cost V 1 base and J 4 bases, with 10 bases left between them.

The CDR3 coding sequence is TGTGCCAGTAGTATCCAGACGGGGACAGATACGCAGTATTTT. It is translated as CASSIQTGTDTQYF. The chain joins TRBV19 to TRBJ2-3; tentative D call: TRBD2 (5 bases). The ends were cut back, 3 bases at V and 3 bases at J, with 10 bases in the middle. Germline-derived CDR1 and CDR2 are LNHDA and SQIVND (reference sequence). CDR3 length: 14 residues. Full variable domain (outside the CDR3, taken from reference TRBV19 and TRBJ2-3): DGGITQSPKYLFRKEGQNVTLSCEQNLNHDAMYWYRQDPGQGLRLIYYSQIVNDFQKGDIAEGYSVSREKKESFPLTVTSAQKNPTAFYLCASSIQTGTDTQYFGPGTRLTVL.

This clonotype was counted once. The junction departs from the called germline gene at one end, perhaps through a read error. The J gene is TRBJ2-3, the V gene TRBV11-2, with D perhaps matching TRBD1 (6 bases). CDR1 SGHAT and CDR2 FQNNGV come from the germline V gene. CDR3 length: 14 amino acids. CDR3 amino acids: CAGSLNREKDTQYF. In nucleotides, the CDR3 is TGTGCCGGCAGCTTAAACAGGGAGAAAGATACGCAGTATTTT. The variable domain in full, completed from reference TRBV11-2 and TRBJ2-3, reads EAGVAQSPRYKIIEKRQSVAFWCNPISGHATLYWYQQILGQGPKLLIQFQNNGVVDDSQLPKDRFSAERLKGVDSTLKIQPAKLEDSAVYLCAGSLNREKDTQYFGPGTRLTVL.

A word on this clonotype: Since the CDR3 does not end with the conserved phenylalanine or tryptophan, this likely comes from a read error. The CDR3 DNA follows: TGTGCCTGCAGTTTGTCGAATGAGCAGTTCCTC. Its translation: CACSLSNEQFL. The gene calls are TRBV12-3 or TRBV12-4 and TRBJ2-1, with unresolved D. The length of the CDR3 is 11 residues.

A word on this clonotype: A much more abundant neighbour one base away suggests this may be a read error. V and J are TRBV29-1 and TRBJ2-3, with D possibly being TRBD2 (5 bases). This CDR3 comprises 14 residues. CDR1 is SQVTM and CDR2 is ANQGSEA in the germline V gene. CDR3 protein: CRVGERASTDTQYF. The CDR3 nucleotides are TGCAGAGTTGGCGAGAGGGCGAGCACAGATACGCAGTATTTT.

The table lists this clonotype with a few counts. V is TRBV5-6 and J is TRBJ2-7; D remains ambiguous. CDR1 and CDR2 from the germline V gene are SGHDT and YYEEEE. The CDR3 is made up of 15 amino acids. Trimming removed 3 bases from V and 2 bases from J, with 15 bases in between. The CDR3 loop reads CASSSTLLFPYEQYF. CDR3 DNA: TGTGCCAGCAGCTCGACCCTTCTCTTCCCCTACGAGCAGTACTTC.

In this sample, this clonotype turned up once. This chain joins TRBV11-2 and TRBJ2-1; D is unclear. This CDR3 has 12 amino acids. Trimming shortened V by 5 bases and J by 10 bases, and 12 bases separated the two germline ends. CDR1 is SGHAT and CDR2 is FQNNGV in the germline V gene. The DNA for the CDR3 is TGTGCCAGCAGCCCCTTGGACCGGGAGCAGTTCTTC. Protein: CASSPLDREQFF.

In this sample, this clonotype turned up a few times. The chain uses TRBV6-1 and TRBJ2-5; D is uncertain. V gave up 8 bases and J gave up 4 bases, with 14 bases separating them. The CDR3 covers 13 residues. The germline V gene encodes CDR1 MNHNS and CDR2 SASEGT. CDR3 region: CASLTPYPETQYF. The CDR3, as DNA: TGTGCCAGCCTAACCCCATACCCAGAGACCCAGTACTTC.

This clonotype showed up just a few times. The genes are TRBV13 and TRBJ2-7; weak D call: TRBD2 (6 bases). Deletions cut 4 bases from V and 0 bases from J, with 16 bases between. Per the germline V gene, CDR1 is PRHDT and CDR2 is FYEKMQ (reference sequence). The CDR3 totals 16 residues. CDR3 protein: CASSSGPGLNSYEQYF. CDR3 coding DNA: TGTGCCAGCAGCTCCGGCCCGGGACTGAACTCCTACGAGCAGTACTTC.

Concerning this clonotype: Germline is not matched at one junction end, which may reflect a read error. CDR3 region: CSGTLGHTLYF. The CDR3 nucleotides read TGCAGCGGGACCCTAGGACATACGCTGTATTTT. J is TRBJ2-3 and V is TRBV29-1; D possibly corresponds to TRBD1 (5 bases). Germline V gene sequence: CDR1 SQVTM, CDR2 ANQGSEA. The CDR3 is 11 amino acids.